Many counts were recorded for the clone carrying this TCR beta chain. The CDR3 runs 12 residues. From germline, CDR1 is SGHTA and CDR2 FQGNSA. Trimming removed 5 bases at V and 8 bases at J, with 11 bases between. These data come from a study of low-dose radiotherapy and immunotherapy resistance in tumors. Study as a whole: Every 2 weeks, cohort 1 got 0.5 Gy, reaching 6.5 Gy to the planning target volume. A dose of 300 mg of oral aspirin was taken by patients daily for four cycles from cycle 1 day 1.

Priming of first-strand cDNA relied on TRAV- and TRBV-specific primers (covering alpha and beta chains). It was with a constant-region primer and a V-primer adapter that TCRs were amplified over approximately 20 PCR cycles. TCRdb independently ran MiXCR on the reads; one entry per CDR3 protein. The table lists fewer than 90,000 distinct CDR3 sequences, 15% to 20% of them singletons, with 5% to 7% in the top ten. Specified time point: before trial treatment. The donors, trial participants, received nivolumab, ipilimumab, aspirin, low-dose cyclophosphamide and low-dose radiotherapy. The presence of advanced solid tumors lacking tumor-infiltrating lymphocytes characterized eligible patients.

The specimen was PBMCs, collected before treatment. V usage is TRBV7-2 and J usage is TRBJ2-3, with D maybe TRBD2 (5 bases). The clonotype originates from a male donor with prostate cancer. CDR3 DNA: TGTGCCAGCAGCCCGGGGTCGGGTACGCAGTATTTT. The encoded protein is CASSPGSGTQYF. The full variable domain, rest sourced from reference TRBV7-2 and TRBJ2-3, is GAGVSQSPSNKVTEKGKDVELRCDPISGHTALYWYRQSLGQGLEFLIYFQGNSAPDKSGLPSDRFSAERTGGSVSTLTIQRTQQEDSAVYLCASSPGSGTQYFGPGTRLTVL.